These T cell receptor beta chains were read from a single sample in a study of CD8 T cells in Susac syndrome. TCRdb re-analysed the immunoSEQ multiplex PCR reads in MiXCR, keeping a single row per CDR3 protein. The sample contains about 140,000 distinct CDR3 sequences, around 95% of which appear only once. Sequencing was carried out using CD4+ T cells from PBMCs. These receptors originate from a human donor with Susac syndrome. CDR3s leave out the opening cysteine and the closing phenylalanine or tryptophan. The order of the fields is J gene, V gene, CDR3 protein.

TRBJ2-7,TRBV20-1,SARDGRGASYEQY
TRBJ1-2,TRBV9,ASSGTAYGYT
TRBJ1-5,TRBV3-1,ASSQDRHSNQPQH
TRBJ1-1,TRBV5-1,ASSTGQGLNTEAF
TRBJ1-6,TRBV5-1,ASSLNTPGVGNSPLH
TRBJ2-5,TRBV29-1,SLAGGAETQY
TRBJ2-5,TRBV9,ASSVNREGTQY
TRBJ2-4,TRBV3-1,ASSQAGTSGLAKNIQY
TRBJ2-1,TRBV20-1,SATRGRGHNEQF
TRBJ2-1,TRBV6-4,ASSDSEEGEQF
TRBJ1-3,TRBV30,AWSGDTGNTIY
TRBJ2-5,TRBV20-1,SAPDSNQETQY
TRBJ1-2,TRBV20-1,SASSGAYGYT
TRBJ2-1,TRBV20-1,RIRGLGYNEQF
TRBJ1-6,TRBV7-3,ASSHDGRNSPLH
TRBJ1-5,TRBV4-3,ASSQDGRGNQPQH
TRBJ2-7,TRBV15,QHQEVFTYEQY
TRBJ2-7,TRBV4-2,ASSQDSGSRTYEQY
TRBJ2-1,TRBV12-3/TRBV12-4,ASSLIVWAGGPHNEQF